One and the same sample provided the 26 T cell receptor beta chains below, sequenced in a study of blood T cell repertoires in COVID-19. The protocol was immunoSEQ multiplex PCR, while the TCRdb copy is restricted to in-frame clones and leaves out a portion. Of roughly 520,000 clones listed, over 75% were seen once; the top ten hold approximately 1.8%. The source material was PBMCs or T cells enriched from blood (not recorded which). These receptor sequences come from a middle-aged woman who had recovered from COVID-19.

The chain is built from TRBV7-2 and TRBJ2-1, with 7 positions matching TRBD2. Unmatched junction bases numbered 7, after V lost 2 bases and J lost 0 bases. The CDR3 consists of 17 residues. Germline CDR1 is SGHTA and CDR2 is FQGNSA. CDR3 residues: CASSLSGGGNSYNEQFF. CDR3 coding DNA: TGTGCCAGCAGCTTATCTGGCGGGGGAAACTCCTACAATGAGCAGTTCTTC.

The gene calls are TRBV5-1 and TRBJ2-2; TRBD2 is a possible D gene (5 bases). This CDR3 has 16 residues. CDR1 and CDR2 (germline): SGHRS, YFSETQ. The V and J ends lost 2 bases and 1 base respectively, with 12 bases between them. CDR3 loop: CASSFGGNGNTGELFF. The DNA of the CDR3 is TGCGCCAGCAGCTTTGGAGGCAATGGGAACACCGGGGAGCTGTTTTTT.

This chain uses TRBV7-2 with TRBJ1-1; D is undetermined. In germline, CDR1 is SGHTA, CDR2 FQGNSA. The CDR3 sequence is 14 residues long. Trimming left V 2 bases short and J 3 bases short, with 10 bases between. The CDR3 here is CASSLLTGYTEAFF. Written as DNA, the CDR3 is TGTGCCAGCAGCTTACTGACGGGGTACACTGAAGCTTTCTTT.

This clone was picked up a small number of times. V gene TRBV6-2 or TRBV6-3 combines with J gene TRBJ1-1; TRBD1 matches at 9 bases. Trimming removed 2 bases from V and 6 bases from J; junction bases left unmatched: 4. The CDR3 consists of 14 residues. Germline CDR1 MNHEY, CDR2 SVGEGT. CDR3 sequence (DNA): TGTGCCAGCAGTTACCGGGGACAGGGCGCTGAAGCTTTCTTT. It encodes CASSYRGQGAEAFF.

The genes are TRBV7-9 and TRBJ1-2; 7 bases are a match to TRBD1. Per germline, CDR1 SEHNR and CDR2 FQNEAQ (reference sequence). J gave up 8 bases and V 9 bases, and 21 bases lay outside the gene matches. The CDR3 is 16 amino acids. Here the CDR3 reads CASQPPSNRGQWGYTF. CDR3 coding DNA: TGTGCCAGTCAACCCCCATCCAACAGGGGCCAGTGGGGCTACACCTTC.

V gene TRBV3-1 (or the pseudogene TRBV3-2) combines with J gene TRBJ2-1; 7 bases fit TRBD2. The CDR3 has 16 residues. Germline lookup yields CDR1 LGHDT and CDR2 YNNKEL (reference sequence). With 1 base clipped from V and 2 bases from J, the junction kept 5 bases outside the gene matches. The CDR3 region has the DNA TGTGCCAGCAGCCAAGGGTTGCGGGAGCCCTACAATGAGCAGTTCTTC. This translates into CASSQGLREPYNEQFF.

This clone showed up just once. The chain has TRBV10-2 and TRBJ2-7; 10 bases are shared with TRBD2. V lost 1 base to trimming and J lost 5 bases; unmatched junction nucleotides: 5. The CDR3 is made up of 15 amino acids. Germline CDR1 WSHSY, CDR2 SAAADI. In nucleotides, the CDR3 is TGCGCCAGCAGTGAGTGGGACGGGACTAGCGACGAGCAGTACTTC. Its protein product is CASSEWDGTSDEQYF.

In DNA form, the CDR3 reads TGTGCCAGCAGTGAAGACTGGTACGGCGAGCAGTACTTC. Translation gives CASSEDWYGEQYF. The chain is built from TRBV2 and TRBJ2-7, with D unresolved. There are 13 residues in the CDR3. V was cut by 1 base and J by 6 bases, with 10 bases left in between. Germline V gene sequence: CDR1 SNHLY, CDR2 FYNNEI.

V usage is TRBV7-9 and J usage is TRBJ2-3; D gene ambiguous. The CDR3 has 13 residues. The germline CDR1 and CDR2 sequences are SEHNR and FQNEAQ (reference sequence). V was trimmed by 6 bases and J by 6 bases, leaving 13 bases between them. The CDR3 spells CASSHPAFDTQYF. In DNA form, the CDR3 reads TGTGCCAGCAGTCATCCTGCGTTCGATACGCAGTATTTT.

The V gene is TRBV6-5, the J gene TRBJ1-4; TRBD1 agrees at 7 bases. This CDR3 has 15 residues. V dropped 0 bases and J dropped 6; count of bases not matched to a gene: 4. CDR1 is MNHEY, CDR2 SVGAGI, per germline. This CDR3 is CASSYSRDSHEKLFF. The DNA for the CDR3 is TGTGCCAGCAGTTACTCGAGGGACAGCCATGAAAAACTGTTTTTT.

This chain joins TRBV4-2 and TRBJ2-1, with D tentatively TRBD2 (6 bases). Germline assignment: CDR1 LGHNA and CDR2 YNFKEQ. Trimming took off 1 base at V and 5 bases at J, with 12 bases between the two ends. The CDR3 runs 15 residues. The CDR3 sequence is CASSQVREIHNEQFF. The CDR3 coding sequence is TGTGCCAGCAGCCAAGTGCGGGAAATTCACAATGAGCAGTTCTTC.

The genes are TRBV19 and TRBJ1-2, with a tentative D call TRBD1 (5 bases). Germline V gene lookup returns CDR1 LNHDA and CDR2 SQIVND (reference sequence). This CDR3 spans 14 amino acids. V was trimmed by 1 base and J by 6 bases, leaving 12 bases between them. DNA for the CDR3: TGTGCCAGTAGTATAGTAGGGACTCCGGATGGCTACACCTTC. Translated, it gives CASSIVGTPDGYTF.

This chain links TRBV5-4 with TRBJ2-6, with 8 bases identical to TRBD2. Germline V gene lookup returns CDR1 SGHNT and CDR2 YYREEE (reference sequence). There are 17 residues in the CDR3. V was clipped by 4 bases and J by 2 bases; unmatched bases: 8. CDR3 residues: CASSTWTSRAGANVLTF. The CDR3, as DNA: TGTGCCAGCAGCACGTGGACTAGCAGGGCTGGGGCCAACGTCCTGACTTTC.

The chain couples TRBV4-1 to TRBJ2-1; possible D gene TRBD2, 6 bases. This CDR3 spans 16 amino acids. V lost 1 base and J lost 8, with 18 bases in between. Looked up from germline, CDR1 is MGHRA and CDR2 is YSYEKL. The CDR3 DNA follows: TGCGCCAGCAGCCAAGTTCCAGCGGGTAAGAAGGATGAGCAGTTCTTC. Protein sequence: CASSQVPAGKKDEQFF.

The rearrangement uses TRBV6-5 and TRBJ1-3; D is ambiguous. The CDR3 covers 11 residues. Trimming cost V 6 bases and J 14 bases, with 14 bases left between them. CDR1 MNHEY and CDR2 SVGAGI come from the germline V gene. CDR3 amino acids: CASSLRGRVYF. CDR3 in DNA: TGTGCCAGCAGCCTCCGAGGGCGGGTATATTTT.

CDR3 region: CASSYPGSGGSYEQYF. The CDR3 DNA sequence: TGTGCCAGCAGTTACCCCGGGAGTGGGGGCTCCTACGAGCAGTACTTC. The genes are TRBV6-5 and TRBJ2-7, with D possibly being TRBD2 (6 bases). V was cut by 2 bases and J by 0 bases, with 14 bases left in between. Per the germline V gene, CDR1 is MNHEY and CDR2 is SVGAGI. This CDR3 has 16 amino acids.

The J gene is TRBJ2-5, the V gene TRBV4-3; 7 bases match TRBD2. V lost 3 bases and J lost 2; bases outside the gene matches: 6. The CDR3 contains 15 residues. CDR1 is LGHNA, CDR2 YSLEER, per germline. CDR3: CASSHLGEGQETQYF. The CDR3 nucleotides are TGCGCCAGCAGCCATCTGGGGGAGGGGCAAGAGACCCAGTACTTC.

This clone appeared once. This chain links TRBV27 with TRBJ2-7; the D is unclear. Per germline, CDR1 MNHEY and CDR2 SMNVEV (reference sequence). V lost 2 bases and J lost 0, with 8 bases in between. The CDR3 contains 14 residues. CDR3 in DNA: TGTGCCAGCAGTTTAAAACTGAGCTCCTACGAGCAGTACTTC. It yields the protein CASSLKLSSYEQYF.

The chain links TRBV24-1 to TRBJ2-5, with D perhaps TRBD1 (6 bases). V lost 4 bases and J lost 2, with 10 bases in between. The V gene's germline CDR1 is KGHDR and CDR2 SFDVKD. This CDR3 comprises 14 residues. CDR3 sequence reads: CATSETTGQETQYF. The CDR3 bases are TGTGCCACCAGTGAGACTACAGGGCAAGAGACCCAGTACTTC.

The rearrangement joins TRBV11-3 to TRBJ2-2; D possibly corresponds to TRBD1 (6 bases). Per the germline V gene, CDR1 is SGHNT and CDR2 is YENEEA. The CDR3 contains 17 residues. Trimming removed 6 bases from V and 7 bases from J, with 24 bases in between. The CDR3 here is CASRPNRAFPGIGELFF. CDR3 DNA: TGTGCCAGCAGACCCAACAGGGCCTTCCCCGGGATCGGGGAGCTGTTTTTT.

In DNA, the CDR3 is TGTGCCAGTAGTATAGTTCCCGTGGGAGTTGAAGCTTTCTTT. Protein: CASSIVPVGVEAFF. The chain is built from TRBV19 and TRBJ1-1; no clear D. This CDR3 spans 14 amino acids. Germline CDR1 reads LNHDA; CDR2 reads SQIVND (reference sequence). The V gene lost 1 base and the J gene lost 7 bases, with 13 bases spanning the gap.

This chain links TRBV7-9 with TRBJ2-7, with D possibly matching TRBD1 (5 bases). This CDR3 comprises 13 residues. Germline loops: CDR1 SEHNR, CDR2 FQNEAQ (reference sequence). V lost 5 bases and J 6 bases, leaving 14 bases between the germline ends. The CDR3 DNA reads as TGTGCCAGCAGCCTTGATGTAGGGGCCGAGCAGTACTTC. It encodes CASSLDVGAEQYF.

The chain recombines TRBV7-6 with TRBJ2-2; D may be TRBD2 (6 bases). V was cut by 6 bases and J by 3 bases, with 14 bases left in between. This CDR3 has 15 amino acids. Germline CDR1 and CDR2: SGHVS and FNYEAQ. The CDR3 bases are TGTGCCAGCAGTCGGCGGGATATTGACACCGGGGAGCTGTTTTTT. Its translation is CASSRRDIDTGELFF.

The rearrangement joins TRBV6-5 to TRBJ1-1; D is undetermined. The CDR3 sequence is 13 residues long. Trimming stripped 2 bases from V and 4 bases from J, with 8 bases between. Germline-derived CDR1 and CDR2 are MNHEY and SVGAGI. In nucleotides, the CDR3 is TGTGCCAGCAGTTACAAGAGTTTCACTGAAGCTTTCTTT. Translating gives CASSYKSFTEAFF.

The chain is built from TRBV5-1 and TRBJ1-2, with D perhaps TRBD1 (6 bases). The germline V gene has CDR1 SGHRS and CDR2 YFSETQ. V was trimmed by 4 bases and J by 6 bases, leaving 13 bases between them. This CDR3 is built from 13 residues. The CDR3 DNA follows: TGCGCCAGCAGCCTTGGGACAAAGAATGGCTACACCTTC. Translation gives CASSLGTKNGYTF.

The V and J genes are TRBV6-1 and TRBJ1-1; D not certain. V was shortened by 2 bases and J by 0 bases, with 4 bases between the two germline ends. The CDR3 consists of 13 residues. In germline, CDR1 is MNHNS, CDR2 SASEGT. The CDR3 nucleotides are TGTGCCAGCAGTGAATTCATGAACACTGAAGCTTTCTTT. Amino acids: CASSEFMNTEAFF.